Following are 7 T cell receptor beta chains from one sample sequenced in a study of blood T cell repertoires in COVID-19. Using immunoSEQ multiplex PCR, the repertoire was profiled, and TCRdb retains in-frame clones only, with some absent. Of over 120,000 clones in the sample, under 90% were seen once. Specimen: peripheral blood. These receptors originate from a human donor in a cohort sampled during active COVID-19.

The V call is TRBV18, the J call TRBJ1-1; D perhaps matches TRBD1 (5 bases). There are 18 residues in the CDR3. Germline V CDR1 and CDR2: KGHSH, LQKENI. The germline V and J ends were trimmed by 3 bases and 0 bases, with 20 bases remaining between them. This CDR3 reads CASSPPGSAPDMNTEAFF. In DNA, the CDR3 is TGTGCCAGCTCACCCCCCGGGAGCGCCCCGGACATGAACACTGAAGCTTTCTTT.

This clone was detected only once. The CDR3 loop is CASSTRTGQETQYF. CDR3 DNA: TGTGCCAGCAGTACACGGACAGGCCAAGAGACCCAGTACTTC. The chain uses TRBV6-2 or TRBV6-3 and TRBJ2-5, with 7 bases fitting TRBD1. The V and J ends lost 5 bases and 1 base, in that order; junction bases with no gene match: 4. Germline loops: CDR1 MNHEY, CDR2 SVGEGT. The CDR3 has 14 amino acids.

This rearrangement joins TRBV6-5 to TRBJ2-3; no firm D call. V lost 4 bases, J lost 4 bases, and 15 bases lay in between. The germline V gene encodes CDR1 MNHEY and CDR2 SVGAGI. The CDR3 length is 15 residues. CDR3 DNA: TGTGCCAGCAGTTCCTTTAGTAATATCGCAGATACGCAGTATTTT. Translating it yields CASSSFSNIADTQYF.

CDR3 nucleotides: TGTGGGATACGAACAGGGGTTGATTCATCCTACGAGCAGTACTTC. It codes for CGIRTGVDSSYEQYF. The chain is built from TRBV27 and TRBJ2-7, with 7 bases lining up with TRBD1. The germline gives CDR1 MNHEY, CDR2 SMNVEV (reference sequence). The CDR3 is 15 amino acids.

The CDR3 region is CASSSTSGIGGEQYF. The CDR3 bases are TGTGCCAGCAGTTCAACTAGCGGGATTGGCGGGGAGCAGTACTTC. This chain joins TRBV6-5 and TRBJ2-7; 10 nucleotides line up with TRBD2. CDR3 length equals 15 residues. Germline V gene sequence: CDR1 MNHEY, CDR2 SVGAGI. The V gene end was trimmed by 4 bases and the J gene end by 7 bases; junction bases not matched to a gene: 10.

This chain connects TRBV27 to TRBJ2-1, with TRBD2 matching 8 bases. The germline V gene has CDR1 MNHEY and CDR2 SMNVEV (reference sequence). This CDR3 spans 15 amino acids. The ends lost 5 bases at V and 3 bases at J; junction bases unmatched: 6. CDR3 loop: CASSPNSGSYNEQFF. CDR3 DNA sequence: TGTGCCAGCAGTCCGAACAGCGGGAGCTACAATGAGCAGTTCTTC.

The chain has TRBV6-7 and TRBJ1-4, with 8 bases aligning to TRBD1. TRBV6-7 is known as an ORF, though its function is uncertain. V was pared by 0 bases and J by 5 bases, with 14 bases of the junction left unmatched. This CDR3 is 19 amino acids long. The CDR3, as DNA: TGTGCCAGCAGTTACTCTGCCGGGACAGGTCCACCCCCAAATGAAAAACTGTTTTTT. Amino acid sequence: CASSYSAGTGPPPNEKLFF.